This TCR beta chain was recovered during a study of T cell responses to AZD1222 COVID-19 vaccine. Study outcomes and limitations: Among vaccine-associated CD4 TCRs, coverage spanned spike, with dominance at 160-218 and 743-854. Regions left unmutated in variants are reportedly the target of nearly half of spike-specific TCRs.

Assay used: immunoSEQ multiplex PCR; TCRdb lists only in-frame clones, some missing. The sample lists 150,000 to 200,000 clones; about 90% were seen once. This CDR3 has 15 amino acids. Trimming removed 3 bases from V and 1 base from J, with 12 bases in between. Germline V gives CDR1 MDHEN, CDR2 SYDVKM. With regard to this clone: Its target is not known.

Analyses pooled second doses at about 4 or about 12 weeks. This specimen was peripheral blood, taken 28 days after the second AZD1222 dose. The sequence came from an adult who received the AZD1222 COVID-19 vaccine. The chain is built from TRBV28 and TRBJ1-1, with D possibly matching TRBD1 (5 bases). Here the CDR3 DNA reads TGTGCCAGCAGTTTCGGGGGAAGGGGGAACACTGAAGCTTTCTTT. This gives the protein CASSFGGRGNTEAFF.